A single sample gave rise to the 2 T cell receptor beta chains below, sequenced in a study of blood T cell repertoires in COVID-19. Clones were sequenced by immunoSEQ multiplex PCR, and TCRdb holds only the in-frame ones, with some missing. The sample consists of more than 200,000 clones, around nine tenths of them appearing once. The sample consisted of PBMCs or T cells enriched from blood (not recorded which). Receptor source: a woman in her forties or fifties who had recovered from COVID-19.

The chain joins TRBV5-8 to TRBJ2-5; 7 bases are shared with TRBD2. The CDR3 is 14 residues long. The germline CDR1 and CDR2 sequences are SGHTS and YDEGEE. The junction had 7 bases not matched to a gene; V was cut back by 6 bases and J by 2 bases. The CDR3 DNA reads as TGTGCCAGCATCGACTGGGGGGGTCAAGAGACCCAGTACTTC. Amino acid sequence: CASIDWGGQETQYF. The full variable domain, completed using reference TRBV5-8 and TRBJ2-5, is EAGVTQSPTHLIKTRGQQATLRCSPISGHTSVYWYQQALGLGLQFLLWYDEGEERNRGNFPPRFSGRQFPNYSSELNVNALELEDSALYLCASIDWGGQETQYFGPGTRLLVL.

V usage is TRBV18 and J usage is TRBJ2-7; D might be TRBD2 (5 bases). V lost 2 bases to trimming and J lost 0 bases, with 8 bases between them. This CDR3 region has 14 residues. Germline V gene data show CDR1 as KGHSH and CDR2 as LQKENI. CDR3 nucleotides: TGTGCCAGCTCACCAAGCCGGGACTCCTACGAGCAGTACTTC. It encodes CASSPSRDSYEQYF.